The rows below give T cell receptor beta chains drawn from one sample of a study of tumor-infiltrating lymphocytes in primary liver carcinoma. TCRdb used MiXCR to reprocess the multiplex PCR reads, holding one entry per CDR3 protein. The profile covers tens of thousands of distinct CDR3 sequences, with 72% appearing a single time and roughly a fifth taken by the ten largest. The sequencing sample was made of liver tumor tissue from sampling region 1. These receptors were obtained from a man between 35 and 55 years old with primary liver carcinoma and hepatitis B virus infection. Both conserved end residues are part of each CDR3. Clone size is stated in some rows and not others, as once, few, many or a class when expanded.

j_call | v_call | clone_size | cdr3_aa
TRBJ2-3 | TRBV6-5 | few | CASRSIADSTDTQYF
TRBJ1-1 | TRBV11-3 | few | CASITGNTEAFF
TRBJ2-7 | TRBV29-1 | . | CSVEFVSGSSYDQYF
TRBJ2-2 | TRBV7-8 | . | CASSTLASGGRGGELFF
TRBJ2-1 | TRBV4-1 | . | CASSQQEAGASYNGQFF
TRBJ1-4 | TRBV28 | . | CASSLGGPSEKLFF
TRBJ2-7 | TRBV6-1 | many | CASSGTPGAYEQYF
TRBJ1-2 | TRBV28 | . | CASSIGPGTASGYTF
TRBJ1-2 | TRBV11-2 | . | CALISPYGYIF
TRBJ2-7 | TRBV11-2 | . | CASSLSVGPAGEGYELYF
TRBJ2-7 | TRBV12-3/TRBV12-4 | many | CASSFGSGTSPEQYF
TRBJ1-5 | TRBV2 | . | CSSTGQYSNQPQHF
TRBJ2-7 | TRBV13 | many | CASSTSGTVYEQYF
TRBJ2-1 | TRBV18 | . | CASSPPLASRSYNEQFF
TRBJ2-5 | TRBV12-3/TRBV12-4 | . | CASSRRDRVKETQYF
TRBJ2-5 | TRBV4-2 | . | CANSQDISWAIGETQYF
TRBJ1-1 | TRBV12-3/TRBV12-4 | . | CASSPQHGSTETFF
TRBJ1-6 | TRBV7-9 | many | CASSLATGFRSPLHF
TRBJ2-1 | TRBV19 | many | CASSISRANEQFF
TRBJ1-1 | TRBV18 | many | CASSPELQGNTEAFF
TRBJ2-5 | TRBV6-5 | many | CASSYSHSGSGQETQYF
TRBJ2-7 | TRBV4-2 | many | CASSVQRDGRYEQYF
TRBJ2-3 | TRBV30 | many | CAWRAIDRARADTQYF
TRBJ2-1 | TRBV12-3/TRBV12-4 | . | CTSSFPGLARHTSSYNEHLF
TRBJ2-2 | TRBV29-1 | few | CSVGSGPLSTGELFF
TRBJ2-3 | TRBV15 | once | CATNRWEEDTQYF
TRBJ2-1 | TRBV6-5 | . | CASKPMQGTLQLNEQFF
TRBJ1-5 | TRBV6-5 | . | CARKETGDQSQHF
TRBJ2-2 | TRBV11-2 | . | CANSLSWNTGELFF
TRBJ1-1 | TRBV19 | few | CATSLRTEAFF
TRBJ1-2 | TRBV7-9 | once | CASSPTMIYGYTF
TRBJ2-2 | TRBV20-1 | . | CSARGHTWELFF
TRBJ2-7 | TRBV18 | . | CASSPGSQTYEQYF
TRBJ2-7 | TRBV29-1 | . | CCVLTGGSPYEQYF
TRBJ2-3 | TRBV10-3 | once | CATSASTGLAGGVMRGDTQYF
TRBJ2-3 | TRBV29-1 | . | CRVEDQSGRSADTQYF
TRBJ1-2 | TRBV7-8 | . | CASSWWTGSHYGYTF
TRBJ2-7 | TRBV12-3/TRBV12-4 | . | CASSVIGRALEDQCF
TRBJ2-1 | TRBV20-1 | . | CSARSDYHTDEQFF
TRBJ1-1 | TRBV11-2 | . | CASCRMGGQGFGIEAFF
TRBJ2-7 | TRBV7-9 | . | CASSPEGGQFYEQYF
TRBJ1-6 | TRBV6-5 | . | CASSREGDSPLHF
TRBJ2-3 | TRBV4-2 | . | CASSEGRESIDTEYF
TRBJ2-2 | TRBV27 | . | CASTMNTGELFF
TRBJ2-3 | TRBV11-1 | . | CASGKGLAVSTDTQYF
TRBJ1-1 | TRBV6-1 | . | CAARSRGVNTEAFF
TRBJ2-1 | TRBV4-1 | . | CASSNLQGANYNEQFF
TRBJ2-1 | TRBV4-1 | . | CARSQPGGKEREGLSSYNEQFF
TRBJ2-1 | TRBV29-1 | . | CSVEGGDWAGGRSNQQFF
TRBJ2-3 | TRBV29-1 | many | CSVEKASHTQYF
TRBJ2-7 | TRBV6-1 | many | CASSEQSYEQYF
TRBJ2-2 | TRBV6-5 | . | CVSSYSVYTGTGELFF
TRBJ2-4 | TRBV12-3/TRBV12-4 | . | CANSFGGRNIQYF
TRBJ2-7 | TRBV4-1 | . | CASNQGDHYEQYF
TRBJ1-2 | TRBV5-8 | . | CASSLKGVRGRACYTF
TRBJ1-2 | TRBV4-1 | . | CASSQVTANYGYIF
TRBJ2-2 | TRBV5-4 | many | CASSSDRGRLGELFF
TRBJ1-6 | TRBV7-9 | many | CASSLAHSPLHF
TRBJ1-5 | TRBV12-3/TRBV12-4 | . | CANNLGGVGQPQHF
TRBJ1-5 | TRBV12-3/TRBV12-4 | . | CAISKGPSNRPQHF